The 14 T cell receptor beta chains in this list originate from one sample, sequenced in a study of T cells expressing NK-cell markers. TCRdb reprocessed the 5' RACE reads, keeping one entry per CDR3 protein, no DNA. The sample holds about 300,000 distinct CDR3 sequences. Material: blood T cells: a sorted CD56 or NKG2C T cell subset, CD4+ or CD8+ T cells, or bulk PBMC T cells (not recorded which). All receptors come from a woman between 18 and 69 years old in good health.

Here the CDR3 reads CSVAPLLNNEQFF. The V call is TRBV29-1, the J call TRBJ2-1; TCRdb reports TRBD1, a call that lacks DNA to check it against. CDR1 SQVTM and CDR2 ANQGSEA come from the germline V gene. The CDR3 has 13 residues.

The genes are TRBV29-1 and TRBJ2-7. The germline V gene encodes CDR1 SQVTM and CDR2 ANQGSEA. This CDR3 comprises 15 residues. This CDR3 is CSVEIVATSSYEQYF.

J is TRBJ2-7 and V is TRBV19; absent DNA, TCRdb's TRBD2 call cannot be checked. Germline V gene sequence: CDR1 LNHDA, CDR2 SQIVND (reference sequence). The CDR3 extends over 14 amino acids. The CDR3 spells CASSPGLAGNEQYF. The full variable domain, with the rest looked up from reference TRBV19 and TRBJ2-7, is DGGITQSPKYLFRKEGQNVTLSCEQNLNHDAMYWYRQDPGQGLRLIYYSQIVNDFQKGDIAEGYSVSREKKESFPLTVTSAQKNPTAFYLCASSPGLAGNEQYFGPGTRLTVT.

The chain recombines TRBV9 with TRBJ1-2. Germline CDR1 SGDLS, CDR2 YYNGEE. This CDR3 is built from 15 residues. The CDR3 spells CASSPSLGANYGYTF.

The genes are TRBV6-5 and TRBJ2-5; TCRdb designates TRBD2, a call that cannot be tested without DNA. The CDR3 sequence is 15 residues long. Germline CDR1 reads MNHEY; CDR2 reads SVGAGI. The CDR3 reads CASSYPVGGQETQYF.

The chain combines TRBV19 with TRBJ2-5; TCRdb names TRBD1, which stays unverified in the absence of DNA. The CDR3 totals 12 residues. Germline V gene sequence: CDR1 LNHDA, CDR2 SQIVND (reference sequence). CDR3 residues: CASSSGGETQYF.

The chain recombines TRBV7-2 with TRBJ2-1; lacking DNA, the TRBD1 call made by TCRdb goes unchecked. Germline V CDR1 and CDR2: SGHTA, FQGNSA. This CDR3 has 17 residues. The CDR3 reads CASSVGLVRGLSNEQFF.

The chain links TRBV10-3 to TRBJ1-1. The CDR3 spans 14 residues. Germline loops: CDR1 ENHRY, CDR2 SYGVKD. CDR3 protein: CAISDGPWNTEAFF.

This sequence joins TRBV6-1 and TRBJ2-3; with no DNA, the TCRdb D assignment of TRBD2 cannot be verified. CDR1 MNHNS and CDR2 SASEGT come from the germline V gene. The CDR3 totals 15 residues. The CDR3 here is CASSEAGAHTDTQYF.

The genes are TRBV4-3 and TRBJ2-2; lacking DNA, the TRBD1 call made by TCRdb goes unchecked. The CDR3 covers 18 residues. CDR1 and CDR2 from the germline V gene are LGHNA and YSLEER. Here the CDR3 reads CASSQDLRQGAGTGELFF.

This chain links TRBV28 with TRBJ2-7; TCRdb's D call, TRBD1, is unchecked because there is no DNA. CDR1 is MDHEN and CDR2 is SYDVKM in the germline V gene. This CDR3 is built from 16 residues. CDR3: CASSFGGAGGEYEQYF.

V is TRBV5-8 and J is TRBJ2-3; no DNA is available, so the TRBD2 call from TCRdb remains unchecked. The CDR3 loop spans 14 amino acids. Germline V lookup: CDR1 SGHTS, CDR2 YDEGEE. Here the CDR3 reads CASSRLAGADTQYF.

This chain's CDR3 is CSAKGQVQETQYF. This chain joins TRBV20-1 and TRBJ2-5; TCRdb picks TRBD1, but there is no DNA to check that call. The length of the CDR3 is 13 residues. Germline CDR1 and CDR2: DFQATT and SNEGSKA (reference sequence).

The rearrangement joins TRBV13 to TRBJ2-3; lacking DNA, the TRBD1 call made by TCRdb goes unchecked. Germline V gives CDR1 PRHDT, CDR2 FYEKMQ (reference sequence). This CDR3 contains 14 residues. CDR3 sequence: CASSLQGAADTQYF.